This T cell receptor beta chain was identified during a study of Graves' ophthalmopathy and Graves' hyperthyroidism. This clonotype was observed at least ten times. This CDR3 region has 14 residues. V was clipped by 3 bases and J by 0 bases, with 12 bases between them. CDR1 is DFQATT and CDR2 is SNEGSKA in the germline V gene (reference sequence). Exclusion covered patients with other autoimmune diseases or uncontrolled infections (as well as pregnancy or lactation). RNA transcripts were the source from which TCR beta CDR3 regions were amplified. After a first-round RT-PCR with HTBI primers, a second-round multiplex PCR was run. TCRdb re-analysed the multiplex PCR reads in MiXCR, keeping a single row per CDR3 protein. The table includes approximately 500,000 distinct CDR3 sequences, over 13% detected once.

Source material: blood. This TCR derives from a woman younger than 45 with Graves' ophthalmopathy. V usage is TRBV20-1 and J usage is TRBJ2-7, with D uncertain. Written as DNA, the CDR3 is TGCAGTGCTAGGGGGAACATAGCCTCCTACGAGCAGTACTTC. As protein: CSARGNIASYEQYF.